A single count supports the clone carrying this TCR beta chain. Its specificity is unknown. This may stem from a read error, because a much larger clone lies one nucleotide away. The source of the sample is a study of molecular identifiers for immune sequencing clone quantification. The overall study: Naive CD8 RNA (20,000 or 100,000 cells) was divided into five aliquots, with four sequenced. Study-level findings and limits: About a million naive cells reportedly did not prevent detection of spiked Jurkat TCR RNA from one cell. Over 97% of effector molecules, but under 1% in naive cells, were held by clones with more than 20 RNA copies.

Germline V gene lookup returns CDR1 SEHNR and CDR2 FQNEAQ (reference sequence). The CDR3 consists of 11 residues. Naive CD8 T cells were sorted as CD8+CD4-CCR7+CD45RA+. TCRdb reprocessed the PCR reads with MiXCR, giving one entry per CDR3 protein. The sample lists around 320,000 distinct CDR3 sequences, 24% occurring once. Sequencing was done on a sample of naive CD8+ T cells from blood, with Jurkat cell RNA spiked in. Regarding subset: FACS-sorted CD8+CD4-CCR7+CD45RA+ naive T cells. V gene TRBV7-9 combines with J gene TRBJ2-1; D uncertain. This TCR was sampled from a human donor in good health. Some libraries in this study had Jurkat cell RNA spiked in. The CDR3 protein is CASSLIDEQIF. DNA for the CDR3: TGTGCCAGCAGCTTAATTGATGAGCAGATCTTC.